Listed below are T cell receptor beta chains from one sample, sequenced in a study of T cell responses to AZD1222 COVID-19 vaccine. The assay was immunoSEQ multiplex PCR, and TCRdb's table has in-frame clones only and misses some. The table shows roughly 150,000 clones, with just under 95% occurring only once. This specimen consisted of peripheral blood, obtained on day 0 of AZD1222 vaccination. These receptor sequences come from an adult in good health. Each CDR3 is given with its conserved first and last residue. The order of the fields is V gene, D gene, clone size, J gene, CDR3 DNA, CDR3 protein. A D gene is named only where the DNA matches it firmly. Not all rows give a size; the values are once, few, many and, for expanded clones, a class.

V gene: TRBV27; D gene: TRBD1; clone size: -; J gene: TRBJ1-2; CDR3 DNA: TGTGCCAGCAGCCCCGACAGGGGTTATGGCTACACCTTC; CDR3 protein: CASSPDRGYGYTF
V gene: TRBV9; D gene: TRBD2; clone size: -; J gene: TRBJ2-3; CDR3 DNA: TGTGCCAGCAGCGTCAGAGCGGGAACCGGCACAGATACGCAGTATTTT; CDR3 protein: CASSVRAGTGTDTQYF
V gene: TRBV10-3; D gene: -; clone size: -; J gene: TRBJ2-1; CDR3 DNA: TGTGCCATCAGTGAGTCGAGCTGGTTGCCTGACAATGAGCAGTTCTTC; CDR3 protein: CAISESSWLPDNEQFF
V gene: TRBV2; D gene: -; clone size: -; J gene: TRBJ1-2; CDR3 DNA: TGTGCCAGCAGTGAACCGGGGGGCCCTAACTATGGCTACACCTTC; CDR3 protein: CASSEPGGPNYGYTF
V gene: TRBV29-1; D gene: TRBD1; clone size: -; J gene: TRBJ2-7; CDR3 DNA: TGCAGCGTTGAAGCCCCTCACCCGGGACAGTCGTACGAGCAGTACTTC; CDR3 protein: CSVEAPHPGQSYEQYF
V gene: TRBV27; D gene: -; clone size: -; J gene: TRBJ2-1; CDR3 DNA: TGTGCCAGCAGTCGGAGCTCCTACAATGAGCAGTTCTTC; CDR3 protein: CASSRSSYNEQFF
V gene: TRBV3-1/TRBV3-2; D gene: -; clone size: -; J gene: TRBJ2-2; CDR3 DNA: TGTGCCAGCAGCCCACCTTCGGGCACCGGGGAGCTGTTTTTT; CDR3 protein: CASSPPSGTGELFF
V gene: TRBV10-3; D gene: TRBD1; clone size: -; J gene: TRBJ2-7; CDR3 DNA: TGTGCCATCAGCCCGACAGGGGGCGGCTACGAGCAGTACTTC; CDR3 protein: CAISPTGGGYEQYF
V gene: TRBV18; D gene: TRBD1; clone size: -; J gene: TRBJ1-3; CDR3 DNA: TGTGCCAGCTCACCGCAGGGACAGGCTGGAAACACCATATATTTT; CDR3 protein: CASSPQGQAGNTIYF
V gene: TRBV28; D gene: -; clone size: -; J gene: TRBJ1-2; CDR3 DNA: TGTGCCAGCAGTTTAGCAGGAACCGATAACTATGGCTACACCTTC; CDR3 protein: CASSLAGTDNYGYTF
V gene: TRBV19; D gene: -; clone size: -; J gene: TRBJ1-1; CDR3 DNA: TGTGCCAGTAATCCGAACGGGGCCGGGACTGAAGCTTTCTTT; CDR3 protein: CASNPNGAGTEAFF
V gene: TRBV4-3; D gene: TRBD1; clone size: -; J gene: TRBJ1-5; CDR3 DNA: TGCGCCAGCAGCCAAGATATTGGACAGGGGAATCAGCCCCAGCATTTT; CDR3 protein: CASSQDIGQGNQPQHF
V gene: TRBV30; D gene: -; clone size: once; J gene: TRBJ1-2; CDR3 DNA: TGTGCCTGGAGTGTGGGGACCGGGAGAAACTATGGCTACACCTTC; CDR3 protein: CAWSVGTGRNYGYTF
V gene: TRBV14; D gene: -; clone size: -; J gene: TRBJ1-2; CDR3 DNA: TGTGCCAGCAGCGAACGTGGACAGTCCTATGGCTACACCTTC; CDR3 protein: CASSERGQSYGYTF